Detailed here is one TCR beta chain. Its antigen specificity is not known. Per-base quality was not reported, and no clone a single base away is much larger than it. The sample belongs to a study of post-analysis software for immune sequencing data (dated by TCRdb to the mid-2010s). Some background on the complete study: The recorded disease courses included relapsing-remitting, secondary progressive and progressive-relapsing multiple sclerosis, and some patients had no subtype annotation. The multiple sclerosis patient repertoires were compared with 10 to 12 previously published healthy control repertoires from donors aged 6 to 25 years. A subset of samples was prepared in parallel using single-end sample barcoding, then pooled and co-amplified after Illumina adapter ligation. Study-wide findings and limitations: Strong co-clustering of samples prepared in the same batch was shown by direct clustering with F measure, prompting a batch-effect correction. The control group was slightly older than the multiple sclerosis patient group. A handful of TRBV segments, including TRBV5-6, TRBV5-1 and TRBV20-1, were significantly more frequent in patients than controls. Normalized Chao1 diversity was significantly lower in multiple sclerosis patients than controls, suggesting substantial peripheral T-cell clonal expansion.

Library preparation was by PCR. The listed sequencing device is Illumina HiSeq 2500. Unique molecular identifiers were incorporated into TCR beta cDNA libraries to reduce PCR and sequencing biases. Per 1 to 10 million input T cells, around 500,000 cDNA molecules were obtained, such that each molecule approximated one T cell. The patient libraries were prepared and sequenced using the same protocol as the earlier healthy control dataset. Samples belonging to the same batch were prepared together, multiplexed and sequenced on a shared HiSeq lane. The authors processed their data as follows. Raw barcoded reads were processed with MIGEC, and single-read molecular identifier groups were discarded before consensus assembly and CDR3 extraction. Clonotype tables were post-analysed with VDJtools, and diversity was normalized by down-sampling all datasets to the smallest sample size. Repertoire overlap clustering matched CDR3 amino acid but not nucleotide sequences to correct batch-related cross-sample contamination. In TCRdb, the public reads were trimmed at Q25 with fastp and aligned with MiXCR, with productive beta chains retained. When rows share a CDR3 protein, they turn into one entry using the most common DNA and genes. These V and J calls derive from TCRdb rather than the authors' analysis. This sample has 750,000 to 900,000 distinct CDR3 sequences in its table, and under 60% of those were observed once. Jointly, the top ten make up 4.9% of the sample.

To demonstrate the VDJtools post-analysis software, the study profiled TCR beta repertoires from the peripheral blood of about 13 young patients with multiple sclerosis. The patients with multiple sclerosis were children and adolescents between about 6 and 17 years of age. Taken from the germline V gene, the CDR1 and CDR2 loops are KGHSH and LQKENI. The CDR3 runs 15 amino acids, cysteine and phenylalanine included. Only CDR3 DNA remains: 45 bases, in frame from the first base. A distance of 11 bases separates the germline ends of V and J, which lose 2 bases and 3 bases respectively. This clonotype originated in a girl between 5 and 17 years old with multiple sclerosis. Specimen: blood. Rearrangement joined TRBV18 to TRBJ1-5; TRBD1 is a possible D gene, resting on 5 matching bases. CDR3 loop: CASSPGAGDNQPQHF. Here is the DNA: TGTGCCAGCTCACCAGGGGCCGGCGACAATCAGCCCCAGCATTTT.